A single sample gave rise to the 32 T cell receptor beta chains below, sequenced in a study of blood T cell repertoires in COVID-19. Data came from immunoSEQ multiplex PCR; TCRdb stores just in-frame clones and leaves some out. This sample has about 130,000 clones, with about 84% found just once. Sequencing was done on a sample of peripheral blood. Receptors originate from a woman aged 55 to 70 with acute or convalescent COVID-19.

The rearrangement uses TRBV3-1 (or the pseudogene TRBV3-2) and TRBJ1-5; no reliable D call. The length of the CDR3 is 13 residues. Per the germline V gene, CDR1 is LGHDT and CDR2 is YNNKEL (reference sequence). V dropped 4 bases and J dropped 5 bases, with 9 bases sitting between them. CDR3 in DNA: TGTGCCAGCAGCCTTGACGGGTATCAGCCCCAGCATTTT. Its translation is CASSLDGYQPQHF.

On this clone: One end of the junction fails to match germline, which may point to a read error. V is TRBV7-8 and J is TRBJ2-5, with 8 bases that match TRBD2. Germline lookup yields CDR1 SGHVS and CDR2 FQNEAQ. This CDR3 is 16 amino acids long. CDR3 DNA sequence: TGTGCCAGCTGCTTAGTAGGAGCGGGGGACGCGAAGACCCAGTACTTC. Protein product: CASCLVGAGDAKTQYF.

The chain combines TRBV11-2 with TRBJ2-2; 7 bases align to TRBD1. The CDR3 is 15 residues long. Per germline, CDR1 SGHAT and CDR2 FQNNGV. V shed 3 bases, J shed 4 bases, and the junction held 5 bases outside the gene matches. CDR3 DNA: TGTGCCAGCAGCTTTGACAGGGTGGGCACCGGGGAGCTGTTTTTT. The encoded protein is CASSFDRVGTGELFF.

This sequence joins TRBV7-9 and TRBJ1-1; 7 positions agree with TRBD1. Germline assignment: CDR1 SEHNR and CDR2 FQNEAQ (reference sequence). The trim removed 1 base at V and 1 base at J, leaving 0 bases unmatched. This CDR3 has 14 residues. This CDR3 is CASSLGTGNTEAFF. The CDR3, as DNA: TGTGCCAGCAGCTTAGGGACAGGGAACACTGAAGCTTTCTTT. The full variable domain, in which reference TRBV7-9 and TRBJ1-1 provide the parts outside the CDR3, is DTGVSQNPRHKITKRGQNVTFRCDPISEHNRLYWYRQTLGQGPEFLTYFQNEAQLEKSRLLSDRFSAERPKGSFSTLEIQRTEQGDSAMYLCASSLGTGNTEAFFGQGTRLTVV.

The chain recombines TRBV27 with TRBJ1-2; D not resolved. The CDR3 is 13 residues long. Per germline, CDR1 MNHEY and CDR2 SMNVEV (reference sequence). Between the trimmed V and J ends, which lost 2 bases and 8 bases, there was a span of 12 bases. Here the CDR3 DNA reads TGTGCCAGCAGTTTACCGGGTACGCGGGGCTACACCTTC. The encoded protein is CASSLPGTRGYTF.

The J gene is TRBJ1-2, the V gene TRBV4-1; a weak D match, TRBD1 (5 bases). Deletions cut 0 bases from V and 3 bases from J, with 11 bases between. This CDR3 spans 15 amino acids. Germline assignment: CDR1 MGHRA and CDR2 YSYEKL. The CDR3 coding sequence is TGCGCCAGCAGCCAAGATTCGGGCAGGGACTATGGCTACACCTTC. It translates to CASSQDSGRDYGYTF.

The gene calls are TRBV7-2 and TRBJ1-3; D is uncertain. The CDR3 runs 12 residues. The V and J ends lost 1 base and 6 bases respectively, with 4 bases between them. From germline, CDR1 is SGHTA and CDR2 FQGNSA. The CDR3 is CASSLGENTIYF. CDR3 nucleotide sequence: TGTGCCAGCAGCTTAGGCGAAAACACCATATATTTT.

This clone came up once. CDR3 region: CASKTGGNNEQFF. In DNA, the CDR3 is TGTGCCAGTAAGACGGGGGGGAACAATGAGCAGTTCTTC. The rearrangement joins TRBV19 to TRBJ2-1, with 8 positions matching TRBD2. This CDR3 comprises 13 residues. The ends lost 7 bases at V and 5 bases at J; junction bases unmatched: 4. In germline, CDR1 is LNHDA, CDR2 SQIVND (reference sequence).

The chain recombines TRBV9 with TRBJ2-7; 9 bases agree with TRBD1. This CDR3 is 15 amino acids long. CDR1 and CDR2 (germline): SGDLS, YYNGEE. Germline trimming cut 3 bases from V and 3 bases from J; bases unmatched to any gene: 7. This CDR3 is CASSAGQGFFYEQYF. CDR3 DNA: TGTGCCAGCAGCGCGGGACAGGGATTTTTCTACGAGCAGTACTTC.

This clone came up once. The chain carries TRBV28 and TRBJ1-2; TRBD1 matches at 9 bases. Germline lookup yields CDR1 MDHEN and CDR2 SYDVKM. The CDR3 consists of 14 residues. The V segment lost 5 bases and the J segment 5 bases; nucleotides outside the gene matches: 6. The CDR3 protein is CASSVADRGYGYTF. In DNA form, the CDR3 reads TGTGCCAGCAGTGTTGCGGACAGGGGATATGGCTACACCTTC.

This clone was found once. V gene TRBV6-5 combines with J gene TRBJ1-4; TRBD1 matches at 7 bases. The V segment lost 6 bases and the J segment 3 bases; nucleotides outside the gene matches: 7. The germline gives CDR1 MNHEY, CDR2 SVGAGI. The CDR3 has 15 residues. The CDR3 loop reads CASRMTGTANEKLFF. CDR3 coding DNA: TGTGCCAGCAGGATGACCGGGACAGCTAATGAAAAACTGTTTTTT.

The chain links TRBV3-1 (or the pseudogene TRBV3-2) to TRBJ2-2; 9 bases are a match to TRBD2. The CDR3 extends over 16 amino acids. The V gene end was trimmed by 1 base and the J gene end by 6 bases; junction bases not matched to a gene: 6. CDR1 LGHDT and CDR2 YNNKEL come from the germline V gene (reference sequence). Written as DNA, the CDR3 is TGTGCCAGCAGCCAAGGCGGGGGGGCTAATGCCGGGGAGCTGTTTTTT. Translated: CASSQGGGANAGELFF.

V is TRBV3-1 (or the pseudogene TRBV3-2) and J is TRBJ2-1, with D perhaps matching TRBD2 (5 bases). The CDR3 has 13 amino acids. CDR1 is LGHDT and CDR2 is YNNKEL in the germline V gene (reference sequence). Trimming cost V 1 base and J 6 bases, with 7 bases left between them. CDR3 sequence reads: CASSQVEGNEQFF. In nucleotides, the CDR3 is TGTGCCAGCAGCCAAGTCGAGGGCAATGAGCAGTTCTTC.

The rearrangement joins TRBV4-1 to TRBJ1-5; a weak D match, TRBD1 (6 bases). Between the trimmed V and J ends, which lost 2 bases and 9 bases, there was a span of 11 bases. CDR1 and CDR2 from the germline V gene are MGHRA and YSYEKL. The CDR3 has 13 residues. CDR3 protein: CASSQMQGTPQHF. The CDR3 coding sequence is TGCGCCAGCAGCCAAATGCAGGGGACGCCCCAGCATTTT.

This clone turned up a few times. This chain connects TRBV5-5 to TRBJ1-4; TRBD1 aligns across 7 bases. The CDR3 totals 15 residues. V trimming: 4 bases; J trimming: 5 bases; junction bases outside the gene matches: 8. The V gene's germline CDR1 is SGHKS and CDR2 YYEKEE (reference sequence). Here the CDR3 DNA reads TGTGCCAGCAGCGTGAGACAGGGTGGAAATGAAAAACTGTTTTTT. Translated, it gives CASSVRQGGNEKLFF.

The chain combines TRBV29-1 with TRBJ2-5; the match to TRBD1 covers 8 bases. Germline values: CDR1 SQVTM, CDR2 ANQGSEA. J gave up 3 bases and V 5 bases, and 11 bases lay outside the gene matches. CDR3 length: 15 residues. Here the CDR3 reads CSVRRGHSREETQYF. As DNA, the CDR3 is TGCAGCGTTCGCAGGGGGCATTCCAGGGAAGAGACCCAGTACTTC.

The J gene is TRBJ1-6, the V gene TRBV7-2; possibly TRBD1 for D (5 bases). This CDR3 comprises 15 residues. Trimming removed 1 base at V and 10 bases at J, with 14 bases between. Germline CDR1 SGHTA, CDR2 FQGNSA. CDR3 sequence reads: CASSLDRGVGSPLHF. The CDR3 nucleotides are TGTGCCAGCAGCTTAGATAGGGGCGTGGGGTCACCCCTCCACTTT.

This chain uses TRBV19 with TRBJ1-2; no definite D call. The CDR3 length is 15 residues. Germline CDR1 LNHDA, CDR2 SQIVND (reference sequence). The V end was cut by 2 bases, the J end by 2 bases, with 12 bases between. CDR3 nucleotide sequence: TGTGCCAGTAGTATAACTCCCATTACCAACTATGGCTACACCTTC. It yields the protein CASSITPITNYGYTF. The whole variable domain, filled in from reference TRBV19 and TRBJ1-2, reads DGGITQSPKYLFRKEGQNVTLSCEQNLNHDAMYWYRQDPGQGLRLIYYSQIVNDFQKGDIAEGYSVSREKKESFPLTVTSAQKNPTAFYLCASSITPITNYGYTFGSGTRLTVV.

The V gene is TRBV5-1, the J gene TRBJ1-1; tentative D call: TRBD1 (6 bases). This CDR3 is built from 16 residues. V dropped 5 bases and J dropped 0 bases, with 17 bases sitting between them. Germline assignment: CDR1 SGHRS and CDR2 YFSETQ. DNA for the CDR3: TGCGCCAGCAGGCCAGGGCAGGGGCTAGTGAACACTGAAGCTTTCTTT. Protein sequence: CASRPGQGLVNTEAFF.

The chain employs TRBV11-1 and TRBJ2-1; 9 nucleotides agree with TRBD2. V was pared by 5 bases and J by 2 bases, with 7 bases of the junction left unmatched. The CDR3 is 16 amino acids. Germline values: CDR1 SGHAT, CDR2 FQDESV (reference sequence). Here the CDR3 DNA reads TGTGCCAGCAGCCCGAAAAGCGGGGGGACCTACAATGAGCAGTTCTTC. Its protein is CASSPKSGGTYNEQFF.

The chain employs TRBV19 and TRBJ2-2; 7 nucleotides align to TRBD1. The CDR3 extends over 16 amino acids. Germline CDR1 is LNHDA and CDR2 is SQIVND (reference sequence). The V segment lost 6 bases and the J segment 6 bases; nucleotides outside the gene matches: 13. This chain's CDR3 is CASRPLGGSIAGELFF. The CDR3 coding sequence is TGTGCCAGTAGGCCATTAGGGGGCAGTATCGCCGGGGAGCTGTTTTTT.

The rearrangement joins TRBV20-1 to TRBJ1-1; the D is unclear. CDR1 is DFQATT and CDR2 is SNEGSKA in the germline V gene (reference sequence). The CDR3 loop spans 11 amino acids. Between the trimmed V and J ends, which lost 4 bases and 1 base, there was a span of 4 bases. CDR3 sequence: CSAKQNTEAFF. The CDR3 DNA is TGCAGTGCTAAACAGAACACTGAAGCTTTCTTT.

This chain connects TRBV19 to TRBJ1-2; TRBD1 matches at 8 bases. Trimming removed 5 bases from V and 8 bases from J; junction bases left unmatched: 10. Germline assignment: CDR1 LNHDA and CDR2 SQIVND (reference sequence). The CDR3 is 14 amino acids. CDR3 coding DNA: TGTGCCAGTAGTCCCTACCAGGGGGCGCGGGGCTACACCTTC. This sequence encodes CASSPYQGARGYTF.

This chain uses TRBV12-5 with TRBJ1-6, with a possible D match to TRBD1 (5 bases). Germline V gene sequence: CDR1 LGHNT, CDR2 FRNRAP. The germline V and J ends were trimmed by 3 bases and 7 bases, with 19 bases remaining between them. The CDR3 totals 17 residues. Here the CDR3 DNA reads TGTGCTAGTGGTTTAGGGGTTACAGAGGTGAGGAATTCACCCCTCCACTTT. Translating gives CASGLGVTEVRNSPLHF.

The chain combines TRBV30 with TRBJ1-2; no reliable D call. V lost 4 bases and J lost 8, with 11 bases in between. The length of the CDR3 is 11 residues. The V gene's germline CDR1 is GTSNPN and CDR2 SVGIG (reference sequence). CDR3 bases: TGTGCCTGGACTCCTCGGGGAGGCTACACCTTC. Translating gives CAWTPRGGYTF.

The chain has TRBV25-1 and TRBJ1-2; the D is unclear. There are 13 residues in the CDR3. Germline lookup yields CDR1 MGHDK and CDR2 SYGVNS. V shed 7 bases and J shed 2 bases, with 11 bases lying between them. The DNA for the CDR3 is TGTGCCAGCACCAGAGGGCTAAACTATGGCTACACCTTC. It specifies CASTRGLNYGYTF.

The chain links TRBV29-1 to TRBJ1-3, with D perhaps matching TRBD1 (5 bases). The CDR3 is 13 amino acids. Trimming removed 6 bases at V and 5 bases at J, with 14 bases between. The germline gives CDR1 SQVTM, CDR2 ANQGSEA. The CDR3 sequence: CSVAIWTRNTIYF. In DNA form, the CDR3 reads TGCAGCGTCGCGATATGGACACGAAACACCATATATTTT.

J is TRBJ2-3 and V is TRBV5-8; possible D gene TRBD1, 6 bases. Germline V gives CDR1 SGHTS, CDR2 YDEGEE. The germline V and J ends were trimmed by 4 bases and 3 bases, with 15 bases remaining between them. The CDR3 length is 15 residues. CDR3: CASSHSGQGTDTQYF. CDR3 bases: TGTGCCAGCAGCCATAGTGGGCAGGGGACAGATACGCAGTATTTT.

The chain carries TRBV30 and TRBJ1-2, with D perhaps TRBD1 (6 bases). The germline CDR1 and CDR2 sequences are GTSNPN and SVGIG (reference sequence). This CDR3 has 14 residues. Deletions cut 3 bases from V and 0 bases from J, with 11 bases between. Here the CDR3 reads CAWRNRTANYGYTF. DNA for the CDR3: TGTGCCTGGAGAAACCGGACAGCTAACTATGGCTACACCTTC.

V gene TRBV25-1 combines with J gene TRBJ1-6; no clear D gene. V lost 4 bases and J 5 bases, leaving 9 bases between the germline ends. This CDR3 has 14 residues. Germline V CDR1 and CDR2: MGHDK, SYGVNS. The CDR3 DNA is TGTGCCAGCAGTGCCGGGTTACATAATTCACCCCTCCACTTT. It codes for CASSAGLHNSPLHF.

This clone was seen only once. The rearrangement uses TRBV2 and TRBJ1-5; D remains ambiguous. The germline V and J ends were trimmed by 5 bases and 4 bases, with 9 bases remaining between them. The CDR3 covers 13 residues. Germline assignment: CDR1 SNHLY and CDR2 FYNNEI. CDR3 loop: CASSPDKNQPQHF. The CDR3 DNA follows: TGTGCCAGCAGTCCTGACAAAAATCAGCCCCAGCATTTT.

The rearrangement joins TRBV4-1 to TRBJ2-1; D is possibly TRBD1 (6 bases). The CDR3 loop spans 15 amino acids. The V end lost 0 bases, the J end lost 9 bases, and 15 bases lay between the germline ends. CDR1 MGHRA and CDR2 YSYEKL come from the germline V gene. CDR3: CASSQDLDSHSEQFF. DNA of the CDR3: TGCGCCAGCAGCCAAGATCTGGACAGCCACAGTGAGCAGTTCTTC.